The subject of this entry is one T cell receptor (beta chain). No antigen is known for it. The sample belongs to a study of identical twins. Findings and limits, study-wide: The presence of invariant MAIT and iNKT cells could partly confound analyses of zero-insertion sequences. Abundant beta clonotypes from cord blood had fewer insertions, unlike memory repertoires, which showed none.

V lost 3 bases and J lost 7; bases outside the gene matches: 7. CDR3 length: 15 residues. Via MiXCR, TCRdb re-called the 5' RACE reads, giving one row per CDR3 protein. Of about 530,000 distinct CDR3 sequences listed, 20% to 25% are singletons. These same data were also listed under a study on yellow fever vaccine responses in identical twins.

The chain links TRBV12-3 or TRBV12-4 to TRBJ2-1; 9 bases align to TRBD2. This receptor was obtained from a woman between 18 and 29 years old in good health. The sample comprised CD4+ T cells sorted from blood. For the CDR3, the DNA is TGTGCCAGCAGTTTGAGTAGCGGGAGAGGGAATGAGCAGTTCTTC. This gives the protein CASSLSSGRGNEQFF.